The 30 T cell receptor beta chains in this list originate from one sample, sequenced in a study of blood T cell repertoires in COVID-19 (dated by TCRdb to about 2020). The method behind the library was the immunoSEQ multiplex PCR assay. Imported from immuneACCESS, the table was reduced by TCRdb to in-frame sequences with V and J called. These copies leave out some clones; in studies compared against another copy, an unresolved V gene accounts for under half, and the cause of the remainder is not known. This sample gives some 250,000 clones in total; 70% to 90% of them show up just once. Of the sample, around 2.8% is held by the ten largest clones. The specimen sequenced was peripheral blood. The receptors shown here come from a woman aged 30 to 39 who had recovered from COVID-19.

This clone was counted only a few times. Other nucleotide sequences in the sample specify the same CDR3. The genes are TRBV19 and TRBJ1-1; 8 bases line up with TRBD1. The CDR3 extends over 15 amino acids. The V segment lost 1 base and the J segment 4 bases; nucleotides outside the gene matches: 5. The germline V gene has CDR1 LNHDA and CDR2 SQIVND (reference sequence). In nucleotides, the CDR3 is TGTGCCAGTAGTATAGGGGGGACAGGCGGCACTGAAGCTTTCTTT. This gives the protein CASSIGGTGGTEAFF.

The CDR3: CASSPSLDRGYEQYF. CDR3 nucleotides: TGTGCCAGCAGCCCCAGTTTGGACAGGGGTTACGAGCAGTACTTC. The chain has TRBV6-5 and TRBJ2-7, with 9 bases fitting TRBD1. The CDR3 is made up of 15 amino acids. Germline V CDR1 and CDR2: MNHEY, SVGAGI. The ends lost 6 bases at V and 4 bases at J; junction bases unmatched: 10.

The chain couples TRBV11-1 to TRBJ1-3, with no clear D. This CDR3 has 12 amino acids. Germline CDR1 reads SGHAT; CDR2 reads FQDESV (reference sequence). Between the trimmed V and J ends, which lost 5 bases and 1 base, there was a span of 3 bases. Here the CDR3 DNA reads TGTGCCAGCAGCCGTTCTGGAAACACCATATATTTT. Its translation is CASSRSGNTIYF. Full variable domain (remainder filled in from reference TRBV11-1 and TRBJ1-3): EAEVAQSPRYKITEKSQAVAFWCDPISGHATLYWYRQILGQGPELLVQFQDESVVDDSQLPKDRFSAERLKGVDSTLKIQPAELGDSAMYLCASSRSGNTIYFGEGSWLTVV.

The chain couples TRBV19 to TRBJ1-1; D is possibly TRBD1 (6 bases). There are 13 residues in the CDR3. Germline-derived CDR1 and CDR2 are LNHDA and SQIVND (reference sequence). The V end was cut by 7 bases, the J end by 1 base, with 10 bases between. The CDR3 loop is CASIGTPNTEAFF. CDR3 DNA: TGTGCCAGTATCGGGACACCGAACACTGAAGCTTTCTTT.

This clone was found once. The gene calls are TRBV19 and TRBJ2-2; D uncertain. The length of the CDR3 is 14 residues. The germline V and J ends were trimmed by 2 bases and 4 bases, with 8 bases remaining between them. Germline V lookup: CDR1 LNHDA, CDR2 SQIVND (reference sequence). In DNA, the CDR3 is TGTGCCAGTAGTATACTCCTCTTCACCGGGGAGCTGTTTTTT. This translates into CASSILLFTGELFF. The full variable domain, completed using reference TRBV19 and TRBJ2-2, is DGGITQSPKYLFRKEGQNVTLSCEQNLNHDAMYWYRQDPGQGLRLIYYSQIVNDFQKGDIAEGYSVSREKKESFPLTVTSAQKNPTAFYLCASSILLFTGELFFGEGSRLTVL.

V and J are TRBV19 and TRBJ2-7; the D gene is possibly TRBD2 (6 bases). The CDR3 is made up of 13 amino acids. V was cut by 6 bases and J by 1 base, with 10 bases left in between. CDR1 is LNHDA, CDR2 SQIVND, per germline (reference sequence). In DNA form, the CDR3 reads TGTGCCAGTAGGAGGAGGGAATCCTACGAGCAGTACTTC. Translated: CASRRRESYEQYF.

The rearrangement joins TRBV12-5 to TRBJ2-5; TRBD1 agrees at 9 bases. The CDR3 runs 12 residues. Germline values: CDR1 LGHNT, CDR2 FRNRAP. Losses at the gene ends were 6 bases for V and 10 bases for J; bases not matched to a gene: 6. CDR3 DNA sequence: TGTGCTAGTGGCCGACAGGGGGTGGTCCAGTACTTC. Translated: CASGRQGVVQYF.

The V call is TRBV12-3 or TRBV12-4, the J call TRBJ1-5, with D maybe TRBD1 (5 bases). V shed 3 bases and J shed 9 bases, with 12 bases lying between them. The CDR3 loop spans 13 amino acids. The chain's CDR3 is CASSLWQGMPQHF. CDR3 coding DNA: TGTGCCAGCAGTTTGTGGCAGGGCATGCCCCAGCATTTT.

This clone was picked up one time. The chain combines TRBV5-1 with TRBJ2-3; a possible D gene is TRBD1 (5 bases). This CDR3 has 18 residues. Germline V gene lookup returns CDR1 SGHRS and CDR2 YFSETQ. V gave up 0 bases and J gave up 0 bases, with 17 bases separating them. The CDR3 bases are TGCGCCAGCAGCTTGGAGGGTAGGGGAACTACTAGCACAGATACGCAGTATTTT. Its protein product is CASSLEGRGTTSTDTQYF.

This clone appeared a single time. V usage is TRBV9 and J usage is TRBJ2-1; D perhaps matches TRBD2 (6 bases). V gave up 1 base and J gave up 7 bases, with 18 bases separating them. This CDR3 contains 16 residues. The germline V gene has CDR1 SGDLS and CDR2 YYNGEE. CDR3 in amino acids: CASSVRIAVPNNEQFF. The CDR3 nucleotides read TGTGCCAGCAGCGTAAGAATAGCGGTCCCTAATAATGAGCAGTTCTTC.

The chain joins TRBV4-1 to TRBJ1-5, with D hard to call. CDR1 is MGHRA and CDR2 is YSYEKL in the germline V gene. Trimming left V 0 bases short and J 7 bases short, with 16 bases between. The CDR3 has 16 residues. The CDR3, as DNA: TGCGCCAGCAGCCAAGAACCGGGGAACTCGGGACAGCCCCAGCATTTT. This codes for CASSQEPGNSGQPQHF.

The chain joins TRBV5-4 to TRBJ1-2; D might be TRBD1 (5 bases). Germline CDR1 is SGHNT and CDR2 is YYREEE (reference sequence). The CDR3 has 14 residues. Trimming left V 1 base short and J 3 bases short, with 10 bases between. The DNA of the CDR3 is TGTGCCAGCAGCTTGAGGTCGGGGGACTATGGCTACACCTTC. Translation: CASSLRSGDYGYTF.

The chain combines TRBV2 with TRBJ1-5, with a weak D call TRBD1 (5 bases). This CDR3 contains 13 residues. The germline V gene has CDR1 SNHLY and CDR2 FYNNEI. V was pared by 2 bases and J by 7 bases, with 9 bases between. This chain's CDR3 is CASSETGVQPQHF. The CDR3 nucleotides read TGTGCCAGCAGTGAAACAGGCGTCCAGCCCCAGCATTTT.

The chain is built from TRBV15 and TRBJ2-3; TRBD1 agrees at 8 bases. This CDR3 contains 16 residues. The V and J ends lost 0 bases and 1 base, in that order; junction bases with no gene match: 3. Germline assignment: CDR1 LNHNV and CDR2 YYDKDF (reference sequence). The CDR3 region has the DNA TGTGCCACCAGCAGAGAAGGACAGGGCGGCACAGATACGCAGTATTTT. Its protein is CATSREGQGGTDTQYF. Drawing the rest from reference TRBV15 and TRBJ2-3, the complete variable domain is DAMVIQNPRYQVTQFGKPVTLSCSQTLNHNVMYWYQQKSSQAPKLLFHYYDKDFNNEADTPDNFQSRRPNTSFCFLDIRSPGLGDTAMYLCATSREGQGGTDTQYFGPGTRLTVL.

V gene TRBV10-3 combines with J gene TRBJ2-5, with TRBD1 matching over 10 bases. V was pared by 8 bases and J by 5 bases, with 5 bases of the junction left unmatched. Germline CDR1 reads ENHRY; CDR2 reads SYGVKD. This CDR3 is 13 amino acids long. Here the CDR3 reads CAIGQGEDETQYF. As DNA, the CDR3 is TGTGCCATCGGACAGGGGGAGGACGAGACCCAGTACTTC.

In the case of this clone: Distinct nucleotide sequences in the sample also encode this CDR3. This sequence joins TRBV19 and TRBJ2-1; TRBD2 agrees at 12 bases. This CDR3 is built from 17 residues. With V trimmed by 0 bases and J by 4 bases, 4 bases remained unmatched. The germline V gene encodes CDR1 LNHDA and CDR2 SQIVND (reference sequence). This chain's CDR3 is CASSIDRLAGGYNEQFF. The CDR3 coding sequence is TGTGCCAGTAGTATAGATAGGCTAGCGGGGGGGTACAATGAGCAGTTCTTC.

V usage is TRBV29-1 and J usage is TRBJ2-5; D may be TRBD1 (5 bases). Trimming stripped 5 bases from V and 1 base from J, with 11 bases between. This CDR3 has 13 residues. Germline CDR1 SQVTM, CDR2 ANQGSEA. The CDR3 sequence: CSVSRGGQETQYF. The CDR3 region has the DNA TGCAGCGTTTCAAGGGGCGGCCAAGAGACCCAGTACTTC.

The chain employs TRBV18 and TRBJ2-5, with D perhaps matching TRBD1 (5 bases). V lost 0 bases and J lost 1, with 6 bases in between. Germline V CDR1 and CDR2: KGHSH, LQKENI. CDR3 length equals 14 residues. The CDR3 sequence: CASSPPQGQETQYF. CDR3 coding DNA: TGTGCCAGCTCACCACCCCAGGGCCAAGAGACCCAGTACTTC.

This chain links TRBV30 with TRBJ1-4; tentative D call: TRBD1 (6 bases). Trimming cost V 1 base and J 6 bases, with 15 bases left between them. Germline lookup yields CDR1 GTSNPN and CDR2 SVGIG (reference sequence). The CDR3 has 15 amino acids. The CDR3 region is CAWSGTGTSDEKLFF. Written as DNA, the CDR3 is TGTGCCTGGAGTGGTACCGGGACATCGGATGAAAAACTGTTTTTT.

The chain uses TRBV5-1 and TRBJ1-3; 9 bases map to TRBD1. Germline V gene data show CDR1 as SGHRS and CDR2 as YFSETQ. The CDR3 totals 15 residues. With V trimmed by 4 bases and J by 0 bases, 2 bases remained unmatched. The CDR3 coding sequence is TGCGCCAGCAGCGAGGGACAGGGCTCTGGAAACACCATATATTTT. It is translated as CASSEGQGSGNTIYF.

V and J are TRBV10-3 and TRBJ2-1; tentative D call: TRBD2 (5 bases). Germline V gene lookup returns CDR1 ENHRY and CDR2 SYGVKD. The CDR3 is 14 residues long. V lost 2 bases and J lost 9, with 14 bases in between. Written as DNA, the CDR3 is TGTGCCATCAGTGAGCCGGGGAGTGGTGGTGAGCAGTTCTTC. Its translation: CAISEPGSGGEQFF.

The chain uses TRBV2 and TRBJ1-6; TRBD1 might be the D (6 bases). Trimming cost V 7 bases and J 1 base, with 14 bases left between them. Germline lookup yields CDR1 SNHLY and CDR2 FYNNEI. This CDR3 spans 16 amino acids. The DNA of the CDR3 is TGTGCCAGCAAAGGACAGTTAGCTTCCTATAATTCACCCCTCCACTTT. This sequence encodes CASKGQLASYNSPLHF.

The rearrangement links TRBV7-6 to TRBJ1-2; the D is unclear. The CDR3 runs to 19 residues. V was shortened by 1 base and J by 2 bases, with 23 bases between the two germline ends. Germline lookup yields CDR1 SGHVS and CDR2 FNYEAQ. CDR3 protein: CASSLGMGVGLGVNYGYTF. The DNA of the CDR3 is TGTGCCAGCAGCTTAGGGATGGGTGTAGGTTTAGGAGTAAACTATGGCTACACCTTC.

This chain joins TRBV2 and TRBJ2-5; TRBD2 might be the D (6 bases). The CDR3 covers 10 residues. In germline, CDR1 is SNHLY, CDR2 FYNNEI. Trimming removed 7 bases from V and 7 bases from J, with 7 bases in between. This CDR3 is CASMGGTQYF. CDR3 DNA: TGTGCCAGCATGGGGGGGACCCAGTACTTC.

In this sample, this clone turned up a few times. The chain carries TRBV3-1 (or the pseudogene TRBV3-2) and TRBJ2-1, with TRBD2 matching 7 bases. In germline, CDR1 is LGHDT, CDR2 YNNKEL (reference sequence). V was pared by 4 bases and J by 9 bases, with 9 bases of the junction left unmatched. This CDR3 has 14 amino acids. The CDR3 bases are TGTGCCAGCAGCCTAGAGGGACTACGTAGTGAGCAGTTCTTC. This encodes CASSLEGLRSEQFF.

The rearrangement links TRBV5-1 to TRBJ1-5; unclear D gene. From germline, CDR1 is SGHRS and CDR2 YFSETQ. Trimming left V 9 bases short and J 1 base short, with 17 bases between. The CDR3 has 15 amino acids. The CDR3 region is CATPSGVLSNQPQHF. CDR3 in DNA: TGCGCCACCCCCTCGGGAGTACTAAGCAATCAGCCCCAGCATTTT.

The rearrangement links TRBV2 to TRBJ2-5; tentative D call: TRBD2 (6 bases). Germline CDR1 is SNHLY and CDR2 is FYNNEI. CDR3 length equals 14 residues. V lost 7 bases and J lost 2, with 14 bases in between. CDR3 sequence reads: CASTLRGTQETQYF. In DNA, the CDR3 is TGTGCCAGCACACTTCGGGGGACTCAAGAGACCCAGTACTTC.

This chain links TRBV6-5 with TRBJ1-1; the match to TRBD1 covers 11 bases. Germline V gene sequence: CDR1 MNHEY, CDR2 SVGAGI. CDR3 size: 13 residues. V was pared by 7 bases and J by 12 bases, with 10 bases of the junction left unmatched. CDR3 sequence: CASNPRDRGLPFF. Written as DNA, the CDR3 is TGTGCCAGCAACCCACGGGACAGGGGGTTACCTTTCTTT.

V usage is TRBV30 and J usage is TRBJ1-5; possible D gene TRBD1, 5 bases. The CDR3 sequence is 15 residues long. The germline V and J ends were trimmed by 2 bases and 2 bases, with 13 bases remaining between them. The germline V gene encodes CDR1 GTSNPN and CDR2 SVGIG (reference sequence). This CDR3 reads CAWSPEGRGNQPQHF. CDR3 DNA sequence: TGTGCCTGGAGTCCCGAGGGGAGGGGCAATCAGCCCCAGCATTTT.

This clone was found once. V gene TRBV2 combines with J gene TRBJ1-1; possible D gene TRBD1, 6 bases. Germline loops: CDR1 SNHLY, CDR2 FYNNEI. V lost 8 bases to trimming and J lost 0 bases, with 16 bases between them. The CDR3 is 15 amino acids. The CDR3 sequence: CASRPGGGMNTEAFF. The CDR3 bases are TGTGCCAGCCGGCCGGGGGGCGGGATGAACACTGAAGCTTTCTTT.